This T cell receptor (beta chain) was sequenced during a study of blood T cell repertoires in COVID-19. Study overall: The United States, Italy and Spain provided the acute and convalescent COVID-19 samples. PBMCs, B-cell-depleted T cells, or T cells were the source of the cDNA or gDNA that made up the material.

Methods used by the authors: Researchers report that nucleated cell counts were estimated from reference gene primer amplification. The method was immunoSEQ multiplex PCR; TCRdb's version includes in-frame clones alone and lacks a portion of them. The V and J calls and clone size are taken from that table; D and trimming were inferred from the DNA. Here the sample spans about 140,000 clones, 81% being singletons. CDR1 and CDR2 (germline): SGHAT, FQNNGV. Trimming removed 5 bases from V and 1 base from J; junction bases left unmatched: 6. The CDR3 contains 16 residues. Sequencing was performed on peripheral blood. The J gene is TRBJ1-3, the V gene TRBV11-2; TRBD1 matches at 9 bases. This clonotype was obtained from a human donor in a cohort sampled during active COVID-19. Here the CDR3 reads CASSNTGGSSGNTIYF. The CDR3 DNA reads as TGTGCCAGCAGCAACACAGGGGGCAGTTCTGGAAACACCATATATTTT.